This T cell receptor beta chain was observed in a study of shared clonotypes between healthy human individuals. Study context: Each donor's CD4 naive and CD4 memory cells filled three plates apiece, CD8 naive two, and CD8 memory one. Study-level results: Rarefaction gave evidence that sorted-subset sequencing remained incomplete despite large depth.

Germline CDR1 is SEHNR and CDR2 is FQNEAQ (reference sequence). The ends lost 5 bases at V and 0 bases at J; junction bases unmatched: 10. The length of the CDR3 is 18 residues. Every subset had its genomic DNA shared out evenly among several immunoSEQ plates. Sorted-subset replicate PCR reactions were performed with 200 ng DNA, corresponding to about 30,000 T cell genomes. Profiled with immunoSEQ multiplex PCR; TCRdb holds only in-frame clones, not every one. The sample contains 2 million to 3 million clones, more than 85% of which appear only once. Points on this clone: Antigen specificity is unknown.

The sequenced sample consisted of naive CD4+ T cells from PBMCs. The subset: CD45RA+ positively selected. The V gene is TRBV7-9, the J gene TRBJ2-6, with TRBD1 matching 7 bases. This sequence was found in a man aged 18 to 30 in good health. Some clones in this sample may be carry-over from other donors' samples. This CDR3 is CASSPVTGQSSGANVLTF. The CDR3 DNA follows: TGTGCCAGCAGCCCCGTGACGGGACAGAGCTCTGGGGCCAACGTCCTGACTTTC.